The present T cell receptor beta chain was sequenced within a study of blood T cell repertoires in COVID-19. The CDR3 runs to 15 residues. Germline loops: CDR1 SGDLS, CDR2 YYNGEE. V lost 5 bases and J 1 base, leaving 15 bases between the germline ends. This clone was counted once. TCRdb's copy holds only in-frame clones and misses some; the assay was immunoSEQ multiplex PCR. The sample has 90,000 or so clones, 90% seen once. Sequencing was done on a sample of peripheral blood. This TCR was sampled from a man younger than 35 with COVID-19, enrolled during active disease. This rearrangement joins TRBV9 to TRBJ1-1; unclear D gene. This CDR3 reads CASRNRTGKNTEAFF. The CDR3 bases are TGTGCCAGCAGAAACCGGACGGGAAAGAACACTGAAGCTTTCTTT.